This T cell receptor (beta chain) came from a study of T-cell reconstitution after alpha-beta-depleted transplantation in children. This clonotype was observed at least ten times. Researchers prepared the TCRbeta library using unique molecular identifiers, the study reports. One entry per CDR3 protein, called by TCRdb with MiXCR from the PCR reads. The sample carries about 230,000 distinct CDR3 sequences, around 9.6% recorded once. The CDR3 has 12 amino acids. V was pared by 7 bases and J by 4 bases, with 10 bases between. The TCR sequence derives from a human donor who donated a stem cell graft to a child with acute lymphoblastic leukemia. This chain uses TRBV12-3 or TRBV12-4 with TRBJ1-2, with D hard to call. The input for sequencing was PBMCs from the stem cell graft donor, taken from the stem cell graft. The CDR3 loop is CASNRFLYGYTF. The DNA of the CDR3 is TGTGCCAGCAACAGATTTCTCTATGGCTACACCTTC.